This TCR beta chain was identified in a study of T cell responses to AZD1222 COVID-19 vaccine. V dropped 3 bases and J dropped 4 bases, with 19 bases sitting between them. Germline V CDR1 and CDR2: SGHTA, FQGNSA. The CDR3 loop spans 16 amino acids. Assay: immunoSEQ multiplex PCR; the TCRdb copy retains only in-frame clones and omits some. The sample shows about 66,000 clones, 88% of them seen only once. The rearrangement joins TRBV7-2 to TRBJ2-7, with D perhaps matching TRBD2 (6 bases). The source material was peripheral blood, sampled 28 days after the second dose of the MenACWY control vaccine. This clonotype originated in an adult who received the MenACWY meningococcal vaccine as a control. DNA for the CDR3: TGTGCCAGCAGCTTCCCTGGGTCAGCGGGTGCTTACGAGCAGTACTTC. Amino acid sequence: CASSFPGSAGAYEQYF.